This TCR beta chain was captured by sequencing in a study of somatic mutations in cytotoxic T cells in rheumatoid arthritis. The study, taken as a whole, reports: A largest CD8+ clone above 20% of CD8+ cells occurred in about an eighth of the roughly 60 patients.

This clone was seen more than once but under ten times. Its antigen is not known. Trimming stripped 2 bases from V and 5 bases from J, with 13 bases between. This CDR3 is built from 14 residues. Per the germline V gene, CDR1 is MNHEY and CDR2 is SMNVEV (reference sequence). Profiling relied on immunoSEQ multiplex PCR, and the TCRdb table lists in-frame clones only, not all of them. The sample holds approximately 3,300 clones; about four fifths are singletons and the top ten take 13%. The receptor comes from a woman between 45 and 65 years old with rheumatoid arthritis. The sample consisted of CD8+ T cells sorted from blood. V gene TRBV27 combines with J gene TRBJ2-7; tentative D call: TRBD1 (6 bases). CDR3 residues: CASSLNRAQDEQYF. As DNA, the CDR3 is TGTGCCAGCAGTTTAAACAGGGCTCAGGACGAGCAGTACTTC.